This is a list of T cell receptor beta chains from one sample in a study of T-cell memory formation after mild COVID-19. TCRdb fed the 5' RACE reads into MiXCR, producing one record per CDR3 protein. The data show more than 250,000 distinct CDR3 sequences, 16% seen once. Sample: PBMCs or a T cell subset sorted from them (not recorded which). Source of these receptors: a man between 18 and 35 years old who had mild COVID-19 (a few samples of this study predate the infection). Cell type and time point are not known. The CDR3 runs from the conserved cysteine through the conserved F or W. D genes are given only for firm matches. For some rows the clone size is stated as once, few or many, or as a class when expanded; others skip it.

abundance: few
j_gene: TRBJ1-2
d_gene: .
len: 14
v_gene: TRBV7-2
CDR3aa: CASSLWDPNYGYTF
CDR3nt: TGTGCCAGCAGCTTGTGGGATCCGAACTATGGCTACACCTTC

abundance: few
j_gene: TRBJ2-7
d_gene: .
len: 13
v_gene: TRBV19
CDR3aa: CASNRDGDYEQYF
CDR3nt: TGTGCCAGCAACCGGGACGGGGACTACGAGCAGTACTTC

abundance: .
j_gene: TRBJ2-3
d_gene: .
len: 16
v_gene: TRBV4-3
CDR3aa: CASSQDGGASTDTQYF
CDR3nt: TGCGCCAGCAGCCAAGATGGGGGCGCCAGCACAGATACGCAGTATTTT

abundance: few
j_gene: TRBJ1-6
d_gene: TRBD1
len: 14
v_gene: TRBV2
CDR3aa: CASKGTGVNSPLHF
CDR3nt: TGTGCCAGCAAAGGGACAGGAGTTAATTCACCCCTCCACTTT

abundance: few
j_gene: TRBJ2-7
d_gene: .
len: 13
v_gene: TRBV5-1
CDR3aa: CASSLVPTSEQYF
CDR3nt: TGCGCCAGCAGCTTGGTCCCCACCTCCGAGCAGTACTTC

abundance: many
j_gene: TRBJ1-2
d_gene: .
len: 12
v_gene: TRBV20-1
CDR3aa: CSARGTVLGYTF
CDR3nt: TGCAGTGCTAGAGGGACAGTCCTGGGCTACACCTTC

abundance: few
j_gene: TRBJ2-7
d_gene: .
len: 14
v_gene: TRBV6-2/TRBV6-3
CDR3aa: CASRVQGPPNPPYF
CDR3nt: TGTGCCAGCAGGGTCCAGGGGCCACCTAACCCGCCGTACTTC

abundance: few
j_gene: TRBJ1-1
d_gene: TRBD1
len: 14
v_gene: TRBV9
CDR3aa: CASSLRTGGTEAFF
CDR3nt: TGTGCCAGCAGCCTGAGGACAGGGGGCACTGAAGCTTTCTTT

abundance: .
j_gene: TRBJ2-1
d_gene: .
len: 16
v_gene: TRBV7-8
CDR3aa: CASSQGRGAKVGEQFF
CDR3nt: TGTGCCAGCAGTCAAGGGCGCGGGGCCAAGGTTGGTGAGCAGTTCTTC

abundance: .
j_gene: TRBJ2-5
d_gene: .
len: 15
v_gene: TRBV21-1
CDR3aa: CASRAGTPGGETQYF
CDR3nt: TGTGCCAGCAGAGCCGGGACTCCTGGAGGAGAGACCCAGTACTTC

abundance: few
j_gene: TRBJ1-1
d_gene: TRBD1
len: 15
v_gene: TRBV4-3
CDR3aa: CASSQLAGGWEEAFF
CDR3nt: TGCGCCAGCAGCCAATTGGCAGGGGGCTGGGAGGAAGCTTTCTTT

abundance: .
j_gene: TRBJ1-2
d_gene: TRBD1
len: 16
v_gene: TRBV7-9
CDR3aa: CASSRLRTTGRDGYTF
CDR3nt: TGTGCCAGCAGCCGCCTACGAACGACAGGGCGGGATGGCTACACCTTC

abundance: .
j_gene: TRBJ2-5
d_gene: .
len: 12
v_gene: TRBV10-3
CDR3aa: CAISESWETQYF
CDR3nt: TGTGCCATCAGTGAGTCGTGGGAGACCCAGTACTTC

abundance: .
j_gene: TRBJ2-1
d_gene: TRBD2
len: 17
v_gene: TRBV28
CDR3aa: CASSLERGAPFNNEQFF
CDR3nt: TGTGCCAGCAGTTTAGAGCGGGGGGCTCCCTTCAACAATGAGCAGTTCTTC

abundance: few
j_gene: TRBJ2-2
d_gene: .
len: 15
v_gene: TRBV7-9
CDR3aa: CASLPLTVGTGELFF
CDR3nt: TGTGCCAGCCTCCCTTTGACAGTGGGCACCGGGGAGCTGTTTTTT

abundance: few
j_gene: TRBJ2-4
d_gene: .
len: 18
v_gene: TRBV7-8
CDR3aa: CASSSRTQRRIAKNIQYF
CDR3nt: TGTGCCAGCAGCTCACGTACGCAGAGGAGGATAGCCAAAAACATTCAGTACTTC

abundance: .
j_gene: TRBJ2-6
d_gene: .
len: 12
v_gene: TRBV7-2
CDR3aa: CASSFGANVLTF
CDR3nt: TGTGCCAGCAGCTTTGGGGCCAACGTCCTGACTTTC

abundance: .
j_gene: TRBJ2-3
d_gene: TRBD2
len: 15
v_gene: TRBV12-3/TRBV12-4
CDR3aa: CASSFRRRGTDTQYF
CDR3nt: TGTGCCAGCAGTTTTCGCCGGCGGGGGACAGATACGCAGTATTTT

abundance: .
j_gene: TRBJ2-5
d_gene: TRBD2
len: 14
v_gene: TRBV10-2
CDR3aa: CASSETGGGETQYF
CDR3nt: TGCGCCAGCAGTGAGACGGGAGGGGGAGAGACCCAGTACTTC

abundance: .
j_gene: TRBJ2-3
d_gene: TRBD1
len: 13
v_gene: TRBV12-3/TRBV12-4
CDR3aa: CASSTNRGITQYF
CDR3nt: TGTGCCAGCAGCACCAACAGGGGGATAACGCAGTATTTT

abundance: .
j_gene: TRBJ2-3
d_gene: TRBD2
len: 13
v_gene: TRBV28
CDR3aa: CASRLAGVDTQYF
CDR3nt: TGTGCCAGCAGGCTAGCGGGGGTGGATACGCAGTATTTT

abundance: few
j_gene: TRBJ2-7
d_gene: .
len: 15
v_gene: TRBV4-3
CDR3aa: CASSQDPGNSYEQYF
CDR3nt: TGCGCCAGCAGCCAAGATCCAGGGAATTCCTACGAGCAGTACTTC

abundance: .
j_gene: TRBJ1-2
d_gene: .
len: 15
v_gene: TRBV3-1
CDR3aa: CASSQGTKGVSGYTF
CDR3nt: TGTGCCAGCAGCCAAGGTACCAAGGGGGTAAGCGGCTACACCTTC

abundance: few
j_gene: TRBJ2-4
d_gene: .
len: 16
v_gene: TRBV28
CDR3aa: CASTNRQRRQLNIQYF
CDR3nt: TGTGCCAGCACCAATCGCCAGAGGCGCCAATTAAACATTCAGTACTTC

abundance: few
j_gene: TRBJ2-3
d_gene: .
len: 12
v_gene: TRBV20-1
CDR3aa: CSAPGLTDTQYF
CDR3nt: TGCAGTGCCCCGGGGCTCACAGATACGCAGTATTTT

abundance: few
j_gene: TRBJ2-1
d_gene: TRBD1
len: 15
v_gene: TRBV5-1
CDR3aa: CASSWGTGLVDEQFF
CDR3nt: TGCGCCAGCAGCTGGGGGACAGGGCTGGTAGATGAGCAGTTCTTC

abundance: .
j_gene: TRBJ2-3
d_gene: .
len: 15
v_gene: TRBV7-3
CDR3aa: CASSLVGASTDTQYF
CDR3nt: TGTGCCAGCAGCTTAGTCGGGGCCTCAACAGATACGCAGTATTTT

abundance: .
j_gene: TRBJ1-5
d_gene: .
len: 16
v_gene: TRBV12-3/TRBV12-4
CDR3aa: CASSPRTVLGNQPQHF
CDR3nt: TGTGCCAGCAGTCCCAGGACGGTTCTAGGCAATCAGCCCCAGCATTTT

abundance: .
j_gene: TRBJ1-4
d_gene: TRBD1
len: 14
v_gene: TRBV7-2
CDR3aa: CASSPRQGVEKLFF
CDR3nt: TGTGCCAGCAGCCCCCGACAGGGAGTCGAAAAACTGTTTTTT

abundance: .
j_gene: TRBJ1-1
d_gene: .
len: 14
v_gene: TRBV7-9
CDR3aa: CASSFRGRRTEAFF
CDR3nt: TGTGCCAGCAGCTTTCGGGGCAGGCGAACTGAAGCTTTCTTT

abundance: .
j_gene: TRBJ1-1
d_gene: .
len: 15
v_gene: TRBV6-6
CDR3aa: CASTSYQGIRTEAFF
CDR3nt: TGTGCCAGCACCTCCTATCAGGGGATTCGGACTGAAGCTTTCTTT

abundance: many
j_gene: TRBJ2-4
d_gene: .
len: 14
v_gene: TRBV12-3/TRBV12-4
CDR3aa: CASSLAGAKNIQYF
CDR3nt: TGTGCCAGCAGTTTGGCGGGGGCCAAAAACATTCAGTACTTC

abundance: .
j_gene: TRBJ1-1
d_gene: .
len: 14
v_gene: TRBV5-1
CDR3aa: CASSPEGRASEAFF
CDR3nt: TGCGCCAGCAGCCCGGAGGGACGGGCCTCTGAAGCTTTCTTT

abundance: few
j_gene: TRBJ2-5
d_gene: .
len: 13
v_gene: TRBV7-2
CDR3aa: CASSAGLQETQYF
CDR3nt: TGTGCCAGCAGCGCTGGACTTCAAGAGACCCAGTACTTC

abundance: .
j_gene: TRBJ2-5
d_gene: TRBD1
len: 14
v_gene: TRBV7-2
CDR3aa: CASSSGGTGETQYF
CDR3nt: TGTGCCAGCAGCTCAGGCGGGACAGGGGAGACCCAGTACTTC

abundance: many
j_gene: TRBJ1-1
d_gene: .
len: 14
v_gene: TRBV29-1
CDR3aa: CSVAAGAVNTEAFF
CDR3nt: TGCAGCGTTGCCGCAGGGGCGGTGAACACTGAAGCTTTCTTT

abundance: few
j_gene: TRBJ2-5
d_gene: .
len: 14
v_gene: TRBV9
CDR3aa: CASSQPGLQETQYF
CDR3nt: TGTGCCAGCAGTCAACCGGGTCTCCAAGAGACCCAGTACTTC

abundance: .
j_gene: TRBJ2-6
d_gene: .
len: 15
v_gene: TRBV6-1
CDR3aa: CASSEPHAGANVLTF
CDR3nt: TGTGCCAGCAGTGAACCCCACGCTGGGGCCAACGTCCTGACTTTC

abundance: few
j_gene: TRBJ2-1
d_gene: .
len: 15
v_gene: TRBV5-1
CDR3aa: CASSSSWGRGNEQFF
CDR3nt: TGCGCCAGCAGCTCCAGTTGGGGGCGGGGGAATGAGCAGTTCTTC

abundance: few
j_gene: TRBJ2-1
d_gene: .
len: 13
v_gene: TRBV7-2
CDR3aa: CASRFFSGDEQFF
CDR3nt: TGTGCCAGCAGGTTTTTTTCGGGGGATGAGCAGTTCTTC

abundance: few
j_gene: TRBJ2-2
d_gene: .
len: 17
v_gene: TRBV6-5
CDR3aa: CASSPFIAGANTGELFF
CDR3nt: TGTGCCAGCAGTCCTTTTATTGCAGGGGCGAACACCGGGGAGCTGTTTTTT

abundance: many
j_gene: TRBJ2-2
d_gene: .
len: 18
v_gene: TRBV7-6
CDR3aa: CASSLGTGITASTGELFF
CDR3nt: TGTGCCAGCAGCTTAGGAACAGGGATTACGGCGAGCACCGGGGAGCTGTTTTTT

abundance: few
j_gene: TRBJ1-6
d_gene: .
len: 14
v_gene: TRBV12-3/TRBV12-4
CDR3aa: CASSRGRDNSPLHF
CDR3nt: TGTGCCAGCAGCCGCGGACGCGATAATTCACCCCTCCACTTT

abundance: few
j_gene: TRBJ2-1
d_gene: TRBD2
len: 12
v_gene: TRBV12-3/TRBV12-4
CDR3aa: CASSFGGVEQFF
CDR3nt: TGTGCCAGCAGCTTCGGGGGGGTTGAGCAGTTCTTC

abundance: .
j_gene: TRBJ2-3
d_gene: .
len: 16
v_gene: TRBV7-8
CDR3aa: CASSLDLEFSTDTQYF
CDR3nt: TGTGCCAGCAGCTTGGACCTGGAGTTTTCCACAGATACGCAGTATTTT

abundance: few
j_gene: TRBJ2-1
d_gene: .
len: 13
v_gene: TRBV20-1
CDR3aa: CSARELGDNEQFF
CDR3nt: TGCAGTGCTAGAGAATTGGGGGACAATGAGCAGTTCTTC

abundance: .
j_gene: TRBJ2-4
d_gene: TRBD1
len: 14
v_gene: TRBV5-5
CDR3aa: CASSLEATGGIQYF
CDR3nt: TGTGCCAGCAGCTTGGAGGCGACAGGGGGCATTCAGTACTTC

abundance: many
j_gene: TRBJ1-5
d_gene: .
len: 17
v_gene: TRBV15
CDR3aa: CATSRDVAGPSNQPQHF
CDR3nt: TGTGCCACCAGCAGAGATGTGGCAGGACCAAGCAATCAGCCCCAGCATTTT

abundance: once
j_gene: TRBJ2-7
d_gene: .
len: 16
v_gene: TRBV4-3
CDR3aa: CASSPGQEWTPREQYF
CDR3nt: TGCGCCAGCAGCCCTGGACAAGAATGGACGCCACGGGAGCAGTACTTC

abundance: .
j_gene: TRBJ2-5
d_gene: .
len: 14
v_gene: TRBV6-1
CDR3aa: CASSGGTAQETQYF
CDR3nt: TGTGCCAGCAGTGGAGGGACTGCGCAAGAGACCCAGTACTTC

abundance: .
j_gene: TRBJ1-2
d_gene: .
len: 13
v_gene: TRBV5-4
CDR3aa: CASSLSGGDGYTF
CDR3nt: TGTGCCAGCAGCTTGTCTGGGGGAGATGGCTACACCTTC

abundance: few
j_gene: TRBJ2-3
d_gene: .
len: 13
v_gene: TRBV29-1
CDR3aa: CSARPASTDTQYF
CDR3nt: TGCAGCGCCCGACCAGCCAGCACAGATACGCAGTATTTT

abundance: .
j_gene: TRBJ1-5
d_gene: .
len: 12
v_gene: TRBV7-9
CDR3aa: CASSLHNQPQHF
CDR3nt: TGTGCCAGCAGCTTACACAATCAGCCCCAGCATTTT

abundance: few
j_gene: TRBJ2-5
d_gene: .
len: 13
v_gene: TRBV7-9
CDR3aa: CASSHRFQETQYF
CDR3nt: TGTGCCAGCAGTCACAGGTTCCAAGAGACCCAGTACTTC

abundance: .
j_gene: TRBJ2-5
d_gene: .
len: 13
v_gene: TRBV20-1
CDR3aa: CSARDANQETQYF
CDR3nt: TGCAGTGCTAGAGATGCCAACCAAGAGACCCAGTACTTC

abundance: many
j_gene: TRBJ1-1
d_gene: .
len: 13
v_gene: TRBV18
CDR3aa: CASSPFKGTEAFF
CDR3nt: TGTGCCAGCTCACCATTTAAGGGCACTGAAGCTTTCTTT

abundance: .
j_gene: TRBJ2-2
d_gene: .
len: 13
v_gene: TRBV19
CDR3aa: CASESYSAGELFF
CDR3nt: TGTGCCAGCGAATCATATTCAGCCGGGGAGCTGTTTTTT

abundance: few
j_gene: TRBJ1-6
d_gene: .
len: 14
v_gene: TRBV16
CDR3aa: CASSPTGGRGPLHF
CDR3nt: TGTGCCAGCAGCCCAACGGGGGGTCGGGGACCCCTCCACTTT

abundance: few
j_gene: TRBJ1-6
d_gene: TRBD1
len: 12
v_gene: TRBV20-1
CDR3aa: CSADRGESPLHF
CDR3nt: TGCAGTGCGGACAGGGGGGAGTCACCCCTCCACTTT